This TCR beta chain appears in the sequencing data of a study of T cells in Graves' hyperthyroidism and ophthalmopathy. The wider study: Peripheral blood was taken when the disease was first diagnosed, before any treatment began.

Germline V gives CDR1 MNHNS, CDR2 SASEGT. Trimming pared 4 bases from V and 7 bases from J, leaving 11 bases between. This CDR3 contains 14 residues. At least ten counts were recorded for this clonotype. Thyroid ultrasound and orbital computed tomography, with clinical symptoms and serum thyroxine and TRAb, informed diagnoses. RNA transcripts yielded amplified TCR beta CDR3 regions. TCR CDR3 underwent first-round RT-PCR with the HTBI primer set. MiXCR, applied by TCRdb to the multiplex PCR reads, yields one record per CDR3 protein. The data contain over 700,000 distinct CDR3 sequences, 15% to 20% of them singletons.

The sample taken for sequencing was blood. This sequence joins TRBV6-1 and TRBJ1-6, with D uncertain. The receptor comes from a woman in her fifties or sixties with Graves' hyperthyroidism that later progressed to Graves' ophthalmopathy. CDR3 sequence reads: CASSAVGENSPLHF. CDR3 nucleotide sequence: TGTGCCAGCAGTGCCGTAGGAGAGAATTCACCCCTCCACTTT.